The 30 T cell receptor beta chains below were found in one sample sequenced in a study of shared clonotypes between healthy human individuals (dated by TCRdb to 2020 to 2021). The library was made by the immunoSEQ multiplex PCR assay. The source is immuneACCESS, and TCRdb retained only in-frame sequences with V and J called. Part of the clones is not carried over; for the studies checked, unresolved V genes explain less than half of this, and the remainder is unexplained. This sample gives more than 2,000,000 clones in total; approximately 93% of them show up just once. The ten largest clones add up to about 0.41% of the sample. Input material: naive CD4+ T cells from PBMCs. The sample's cell subset or site label is to be understood as: CD45RA+ positively selected. These TCRs come from a man aged 18 to 29 in good health. Some clones in this sample may be carry-over from other donors' samples.

This chain uses TRBV29-1 with TRBJ1-1, with D possibly matching TRBD1 (6 bases). With 3 bases removed from V and 4 bases from J, the gap between germline ends came to 18 bases. Germline V gives CDR1 SQVTM, CDR2 ANQGSEA. The CDR3 has 15 amino acids. The CDR3 loop reads CSVDTFGGPSTEAFF. In DNA, the CDR3 is TGCAGCGTTGATACCTTTGGGGGGCCCAGCACTGAAGCTTTCTTT.

The rearrangement joins TRBV2 to TRBJ2-7, with TRBD2 matching over 10 bases. CDR1 is SNHLY, CDR2 FYNNEI, per germline. This CDR3 region has 15 residues. The V gene end was trimmed by 1 base and the J gene end by 4 bases; junction bases not matched to a gene: 4. The CDR3 is CASSEGGTSVYEQYF. The CDR3 DNA sequence: TGTGCCAGCAGTGAAGGGGGGACTAGCGTTTACGAGCAGTACTTC.

CDR3 region: CASSPGGGAYEQYF. The CDR3 coding sequence is TGTGCCAGCTCACCAGGTGGGGGTGCCTACGAGCAGTACTTC. The chain joins TRBV18 to TRBJ2-7; D is tentatively TRBD1 or TRBD2 (5 bases each). Germline CDR1 is KGHSH and CDR2 is LQKENI. The V and J ends lost 2 bases and 2 bases respectively, with 10 bases between them. The CDR3 is 14 amino acids.

For the CDR3, the DNA is TGTGCCAGCAGCGCCAGGACAGCACAAGAGACCCAGTACTTC. This sequence encodes CASSARTAQETQYF. J is TRBJ2-5 and V is TRBV2; D is possibly TRBD1 (6 bases). CDR1 and CDR2 (germline): SNHLY, FYNNEI. Trimming removed 6 bases at V and 2 bases at J, with 13 bases between. This CDR3 spans 14 amino acids.

The chain couples TRBV5-6 to TRBJ2-1; D is unresolved. V lost 4 bases, J lost 4 bases, and 9 bases lay in between. This CDR3 is built from 13 residues. Per germline, CDR1 SGHDT and CDR2 YYEEEE. CDR3 sequence reads: CASSRGRYNEQFF. Written as DNA, the CDR3 is TGTGCCAGCAGCCGAGGACGGTACAATGAGCAGTTCTTC.

Only one count was recorded for this clone. The genes are TRBV27 and TRBJ2-3; tentatively, D is TRBD1 (5 bases). Germline CDR1 and CDR2: MNHEY and SMNVEV (reference sequence). V was trimmed by 8 bases and J by 7 bases, leaving 13 bases between them. This CDR3 comprises 12 residues. CDR3: CASGLGQNTQYF. CDR3 DNA sequence: TGTGCCAGCGGGCTGGGGCAGAATACGCAGTATTTT.

The chain employs TRBV5-4 and TRBJ1-2; the D gene is possibly TRBD1 (6 bases). The V and J ends lost 4 bases and 7 bases respectively, with 20 bases between them. Germline V gene data show CDR1 as SGHNT and CDR2 as YYREEE (reference sequence). The CDR3 sequence is 15 residues long. The CDR3, as DNA: TGTGCCAGCAGCCCCATCGGGGGGGTAGGGGGTGGCTACACCTTC. It is translated as CASSPIGGVGGGYTF.

CDR3 region: CSAAVYNEQFF. The CDR3 nucleotides are TGCAGTGCCGCCGTCTACAATGAGCAGTTCTTC. This rearrangement joins TRBV20-1 to TRBJ2-1; D is uncertain. Germline V gene sequence: CDR1 DFQATT, CDR2 SNEGSKA (reference sequence). Trimming took 6 bases from V and 3 from J, leaving 6 bases between them. The CDR3 loop spans 11 amino acids.

This chain connects TRBV7-3 to TRBJ2-1; D gene uncertain. Deletions cut 5 bases from V and 0 bases from J, with 11 bases between. The CDR3 is made up of 15 amino acids. Germline V lookup: CDR1 SGHTA, CDR2 FQGTGA. The CDR3 protein is CASSPTTDSYNEQFF. The CDR3 DNA is TGTGCCAGCAGCCCCACTACCGACTCCTACAATGAGCAGTTCTTC.

The chain carries TRBV18 and TRBJ2-7; D not certain. Germline V gene sequence: CDR1 KGHSH, CDR2 LQKENI. The CDR3 extends over 14 amino acids. V was trimmed by 6 bases and J by 3 bases, leaving 15 bases between them. Here the CDR3 DNA reads TGTGCCAGCTCTGCAGTCGACGATAGCTACGAGCAGTACTTC. Its protein is CASSAVDDSYEQYF.

The CDR3 spells CASSQGNGGRETQYF. DNA for the CDR3: TGCGCCAGCAGCCAAGGGAACGGGGGGCGAGAGACCCAGTACTTC. The chain is built from TRBV4-1 and TRBJ2-5, with a tentative D call TRBD2 (7 bases). The CDR3 is made up of 15 amino acids. With 1 base removed from V and 4 bases from J, the gap between germline ends came to 13 bases. Germline CDR1 and CDR2: MGHRA and YSYEKL.

The rearrangement links TRBV5-6 to TRBJ2-5; possible D gene TRBD2, 5 bases. The germline V gene encodes CDR1 SGHDT and CDR2 YYEEEE. CDR3 length equals 15 residues. Deletions cut 3 bases from V and 1 base from J, with 13 bases between. In nucleotides, the CDR3 is TGTGCCAGCAGCTCGCCCGGGCGGGCCCAAGAGACCCAGTACTTC. Translated, it gives CASSSPGRAQETQYF.

The chain uses TRBV7-2 and TRBJ2-3; D gene uncertain. Germline assignment: CDR1 SGHTA and CDR2 FQGNSA. V lost 6 bases, J lost 6 bases, and 7 bases lay in between. The CDR3 is made up of 11 amino acids. The CDR3 here is CASRTRDTQYF. The CDR3, as DNA: TGTGCCAGCAGGACGAGGGATACGCAGTATTTT. The entire variable domain, with the rest obtained from reference TRBV7-2 and TRBJ2-3, is as follows: GAGVSQSPSNKVTEKGKDVELRCDPISGHTALYWYRQSLGQGLEFLIYFQGNSAPDKSGLPSDRFSAERTGGSVSTLTIQRTQQEDSAVYLCASRTRDTQYFGPGTRLTVL.

The chain uses TRBV6-5 and TRBJ2-5; TRBD2 matches at 7 bases. The V and J ends lost 6 bases and 5 bases, in that order; junction bases with no gene match: 6. CDR3 size: 13 residues. In germline, CDR1 is MNHEY, CDR2 SVGAGI. The CDR3 reads CASRAGAVETQYF. In DNA form, the CDR3 reads TGTGCCAGCAGGGCGGGAGCTGTGGAGACCCAGTACTTC.

V and J are TRBV7-8 and TRBJ2-7; TRBD1 is a possible D gene (5 bases). Germline CDR1 reads SGHVS; CDR2 reads FQNEAQ. The V end was cut by 5 bases, the J end by 0 bases, with 14 bases between. The CDR3 is 15 amino acids. Written as DNA, the CDR3 is TGTGCCAGCAGCCTACAGGTCATGAGCTCCTACGAGCAGTACTTC. Translation gives CASSLQVMSSYEQYF.

This chain joins TRBV7-2 and TRBJ2-5; TRBD1 matches 8 bases. Trimming at V came to 3 bases and at J to 4 bases, leaving 4 bases not matched to a gene. This CDR3 spans 14 amino acids. CDR1 is SGHTA and CDR2 is FQGNSA in the germline V gene. The CDR3 loop is CASSFRTGLETQYF. In nucleotides, the CDR3 is TGTGCCAGCAGCTTCCGGACAGGGCTAGAGACCCAGTACTTC.

V usage is TRBV7-9 and J usage is TRBJ1-2; D may be TRBD1 (5 bases). The length of the CDR3 is 11 residues. Germline CDR1 reads SEHNR; CDR2 reads FQNEAQ (reference sequence). Trimming pared 7 bases from V and 6 bases from J, leaving 9 bases between. The CDR3, as DNA: TGTGCCAGCAAATCGACAGATGGCTACACCTTC. Its protein product is CASKSTDGYTF.

Note on this clone: Other DNA sequences from this sample encode an identical CDR3 as well. V usage is TRBV18 and J usage is TRBJ2-5; no clear D gene. The germline V and J ends were trimmed by 2 bases and 1 base, with 2 bases remaining between them. CDR3 size: 12 residues. CDR1 and CDR2 (germline): KGHSH, LQKENI. The CDR3 bases are TGTGCCAGCTCACCATCCCAAGAGACCCAGTACTTC. Encoded protein: CASSPSQETQYF.

In regard to this clone: The sample carries other DNA sequences with the same CDR3. The rearrangement links TRBV27 to TRBJ2-7; D not certain. Trimming cost V 0 bases and J 0 bases, with 9 bases left between them. CDR1 and CDR2 from the germline V gene are MNHEY and SMNVEV (reference sequence). CDR3 length equals 15 residues. The chain's CDR3 is CASSLSGLSSYEQYF. The DNA for the CDR3 is TGTGCCAGCAGTTTATCAGGGCTCAGCTCCTACGAGCAGTACTTC.

This rearrangement joins TRBV9 to TRBJ2-6; D is unresolved. Germline CDR1 is SGDLS and CDR2 is YYNGEE. Trimming stripped 4 bases from V and 4 bases from J, with 9 bases between. CDR3 length equals 14 residues. The CDR3 nucleotides read TGTGCCAGCAGCCCATGGAAAGGGGCCAACGTCCTGACTTTC. This encodes CASSPWKGANVLTF.

As concerns this clone: A read error may produce the germline difference seen at one junction end. Here the CDR3 DNA reads TGCGCCAGCAGCTTCCAGGATAACACTGAAACTTTCTTT. Protein sequence: CASSFQDNTETFF. The V and J genes are TRBV5-1 and TRBJ1-1; the D is unclear. This CDR3 has 13 amino acids. Germline-derived CDR1 and CDR2 are SGHRS and YFSETQ.

The rearrangement joins TRBV7-9 to TRBJ2-7; D is unclear. Germline CDR1 and CDR2: SEHNR and FQNEAQ (reference sequence). The CDR3 runs to 12 residues. Trimming removed 5 bases from V and 4 bases from J, with 9 bases in between. The CDR3 loop reads CASSHSRYEQYF. The DNA for the CDR3 is TGTGCCAGCAGCCATAGTCGGTACGAGCAGTACTTC.

This clone appeared once. Other DNA sequences in the sample encode the same CDR3. The rearrangement uses TRBV5-1 and TRBJ2-1, with 11 bases matching TRBD2. Unmatched junction bases numbered 2, after V lost 4 bases and J lost 5 bases. The germline gives CDR1 SGHRS, CDR2 YFSETQ. The CDR3 length is 14 residues. The chain's CDR3 is CASSGTSGDNEQFF. CDR3 DNA sequence: TGCGCCAGCAGCGGGACTAGCGGTGACAATGAGCAGTTCTTC.

This chain joins TRBV18 and TRBJ2-2; perhaps TRBD2 as D (5 bases). This CDR3 comprises 16 residues. V was shortened by 6 bases and J by 3 bases, with 17 bases between the two germline ends. CDR1 and CDR2 from the germline V gene are KGHSH and LQKENI. CDR3 DNA: TGTGCCAGCTCCACGAGCGGAAGTTTCTACACCGGGGAGCTGTTTTTT. Protein: CASSTSGSFYTGELFF.

V and J are TRBV15 and TRBJ1-2; TRBD1 matches at 9 bases. Germline CDR1 and CDR2: LNHNV and YYDKDF (reference sequence). The CDR3 runs to 13 residues. V dropped 0 bases and J dropped 11; count of bases not matched to a gene: 4. The CDR3 here is CATSRDRGQGYTF. The CDR3 nucleotides are TGTGCCACCAGCAGAGATCGAGGACAGGGGTACACCTTC.

V is TRBV2 and J is TRBJ2-1, with 10 bases that match TRBD1. V was clipped by 8 bases and J by 6 bases; unmatched bases: 4. Germline lookup yields CDR1 SNHLY and CDR2 FYNNEI. The CDR3 totals 13 residues. The CDR3 here is CASDRGLGNEQFF. The CDR3 nucleotides read TGTGCCAGCGACAGGGGGCTTGGCAATGAGCAGTTCTTC.

DNA of the CDR3: TGTGCCAGCAATTCCAGGGTATTGAACACTGAAGCTTTCTTT. This encodes CASNSRVLNTEAFF. V usage is TRBV2 and J usage is TRBJ1-1; possible D gene TRBD1, 5 bases. The CDR3 is made up of 14 amino acids. Germline V lookup: CDR1 SNHLY, CDR2 FYNNEI. The V end was cut by 7 bases, the J end by 0 bases, with 12 bases between.

This rearrangement joins TRBV29-1 to TRBJ1-2, with 10 bases matching TRBD1. Germline-derived CDR1 and CDR2 are SQVTM and ANQGSEA. After removal of 8 bases from V and 8 bases from J, the junction contained 11 bases not matched to a gene. The CDR3 consists of 13 residues. CDR3 nucleotides: TGCAGCCACACCGGGACAGGGGACGAGGGCTACACCTTC. Translating gives CSHTGTGDEGYTF. Together with reference TRBV29-1 and TRBJ1-2, the CDR3 gives the full variable domain: SAVISQKPSRDICQRGTSLTIQCQVDSQVTMMFWYRQQPGQSLTLIATANQGSEATYESGFVIDKFPISRPNLTFSTLTVSNMSPEDSSIYLCSHTGTGDEGYTFGSGTRLTVV.

Worth noting for this clone: Other DNA sequences within the sample encode an identical CDR3. The chain uses TRBV30 and TRBJ2-3, with TRBD2 matching over 11 bases. Losses at the gene ends were 0 bases for V and 6 bases for J; bases not matched to a gene: 5. The germline V gene encodes CDR1 GTSNPN and CDR2 SVGIG (reference sequence). This CDR3 region has 15 residues. The CDR3, as DNA: TGTGCCTGGAGTGTACTAGCGGGAGCCCCCGATACGCAGTATTTT. Amino acids: CAWSVLAGAPDTQYF.

CDR3 nucleotide sequence: TGTGCCAGCTCTACCCTAGGAGGGACAGGGATCTACAATGAGCAGTTCTTC. Translated, it gives CASSTLGGTGIYNEQFF. The V call is TRBV7-3, the J call TRBJ2-1, with 9 bases fitting TRBD1. With V trimmed by 8 bases and J by 3 bases, 14 bases remained unmatched. Per the germline V gene, CDR1 is SGHTA and CDR2 is FQGTGA. The CDR3 has 17 amino acids.